Below, one T cell receptor beta chain is given with its context. Its target is unknown. This specimen comes from a study of cytomegalovirus exposure and HLA in healthy donors. Overall study results and limits: Later work associated around 18,000 TCR beta sequences with HLA alleles at 0.05 false discovery rate.

Primers: 60 Vbeta forward and 13 Jbeta reverse. Sequencing used immunoSEQ multiplex PCR; TCRdb keeps in-frame clones, though not all of them. The table includes some 170,000 clones, 81% detected once. The sequence derives from a woman aged 18-29 years in good health and CMV-seropositive. The sample taken for sequencing was PBMCs.

This CDR3 is CASSLVTGYNTGELFF. The DNA of the CDR3 is TGTGCCAGCAGCTTAGTTACAGGGTATAACACCGGGGAGCTGTTTTTT. The chain couples TRBV5-6 to TRBJ2-2; D is perhaps TRBD1 (6 bases). The CDR3 is 16 residues long. Germline assignment: CDR1 SGHDT and CDR2 YYEEEE. V was trimmed by 2 bases and J by 2 bases, leaving 13 bases between them.